Listed below are T cell receptor beta chains from one sample, sequenced in a study of blood T cell repertoires in COVID-19. Generated by immunoSEQ multiplex PCR, the TCRdb table keeps only in-frame clones and is missing some. The data show over 200,000 clones, around 85% seen once. Sequenced input: peripheral blood. Receptor source: a woman older than 75 with acute or convalescent COVID-19. Both conserved end residues are part of each CDR3. The D gene is left open where the match is weak. The size of a clone is reported for some rows only, either as once, few or many, or as a class for expanded clones.

D: -; size: -; J: TRBJ1-3; V: TRBV18; CDR3: CASSRTGFSGNTIYF; DNA: TGTGCCAGCTCACGTACAGGGTTCTCTGGAAACACCATATATTTT
D: -; size: -; J: TRBJ2-2; V: TRBV5-1; CDR3: CASSSSGVANTGELFF; DNA: TGCGCCAGCAGCTCCTCAGGGGTGGCGAACACCGGGGAGCTGTTTTTT
D: -; size: few; J: TRBJ2-1; V: TRBV7-7; CDR3: CASSTGGRGSDEQFF; DNA: TGTGCCAGCAGCACCGGGGGGCGGGGGAGCGATGAGCAGTTCTTC
D: TRBD1; size: many; J: TRBJ1-2; V: TRBV5-4; CDR3: CASSSSGTGGFGYTF; DNA: TGTGCCAGCAGCTCTTCCGGGACAGGGGGTTTTGGCTACACCTTC
D: -; size: few; J: TRBJ2-6; V: TRBV5-1; CDR3: CASSLGQPSSGANVLTF; DNA: TGCGCCAGCAGCTTGGGACAGCCCAGCTCTGGGGCCAACGTCCTGACTTTC
D: -; size: -; J: TRBJ1-1; V: TRBV19; CDR3: CASSIDLYTGTEAFF; DNA: TGTGCCAGTAGTATAGATCTATATACGGGCACTGAAGCTTTCTTT
D: -; size: -; J: TRBJ2-7; V: TRBV7-9; CDR3: CASSQAGPEQYF; DNA: TGTGCCAGCAGCCAGGCGGGCCCCGAGCAGTACTTC
D: TRBD1; size: -; J: TRBJ1-4; V: TRBV28; CDR3: CASSFRQGGEKLFF; DNA: TGTGCCAGCAGTTTTAGACAGGGGGGTGAAAAACTGTTTTTT
D: -; size: -; J: TRBJ2-7; V: TRBV7-8; CDR3: CASSLGELRSWRSF; DNA: TGTGCCAGCAGCTTAGGAGAGTTGCGGAGCTGGAGGTCCTTC
D: -; size: -; J: TRBJ2-7; V: TRBV6-6; CDR3: CASSYKGTPYEQYF; DNA: TGTGCCAGCAGTTACAAGGGGACTCCCTACGAGCAGTACTTC
D: TRBD2; size: few; J: TRBJ2-1; V: TRBV6-1; CDR3: CASSEGLAGTSWFF; DNA: TGTGCCAGCAGTGAAGGGCTAGCGGGGACGTCGTGGTTCTTC
D: -; size: once; J: TRBJ2-1; V: TRBV2; CDR3: CASSDLGGRNEQFF; DNA: TGTGCCAGCAGTGATCTAGGCGGCCGCAATGAGCAGTTCTTC
D: TRBD2; size: once; J: TRBJ2-2; V: TRBV4-1; CDR3: CASSQVLAGIYTGELFF; DNA: TGCGCCAGCAGCCAAGTCCTAGCGGGGATTTACACCGGGGAGCTGTTTTTT
D: -; size: -; J: TRBJ1-5; V: TRBV7-2; CDR3: CASSRGTVNQPQHF; DNA: TGTGCCAGCAGCCGCGGGACGGTAAATCAGCCCCAGCATTTT
D: -; size: -; J: TRBJ1-3; V: TRBV10-1; CDR3: CASSESGGSGNTIYF; DNA: TGCGCCAGCAGTGAGTCGGGAGGCTCTGGAAACACCATATATTTT
D: TRBD1; size: -; J: TRBJ1-4; V: TRBV19; CDR3: CATSGQGYGKLFF; DNA: TGTGCCACCTCTGGACAGGGTTACGGAAAACTGTTTTTT
D: TRBD1; size: -; J: TRBJ2-2; V: TRBV6-5; CDR3: CASRRTGMNTGELFF; DNA: TGTGCCAGCAGGCGGACAGGGATGAACACCGGGGAGCTGTTTTTT
D: TRBD1; size: -; J: TRBJ1-1; V: TRBV10-2; CDR3: CASRGQGNAEAFF; DNA: TGCGCCAGCAGGGGACAGGGAAATGCTGAAGCTTTCTTT
D: -; size: -; J: TRBJ2-7; V: TRBV3-1/TRBV3-2; CDR3: CASSLRGEQYF; DNA: TGTGCCAGCAGCCTAAGGGGCGAGCAGTACTTC
D: TRBD1; size: -; J: TRBJ1-5; V: TRBV6-2/TRBV6-3; CDR3: CASSLGQAQPQHF; DNA: TGTGCCAGCAGTTTAGGACAGGCCCAGCCCCAGCATTTT
D: -; size: few; J: TRBJ1-5; V: TRBV6-1; CDR3: CASSEAVGGQISNQPQHF; DNA: TGTGCCAGCAGTGAAGCGGTTGGCGGTCAAATTAGCAATCAGCCCCAGCATTTT
D: -; size: -; J: TRBJ1-5; V: TRBV2; CDR3: CASGKDRERPQHF; DNA: TGTGCCAGCGGGAAGGACAGAGAGAGGCCCCAGCATTTT
D: -; size: few; J: TRBJ1-1; V: TRBV5-4; CDR3: CASSLGLQGDEAFF; DNA: TGTGCCAGCAGCTTGGGGCTACAGGGCGATGAAGCTTTCTTT
D: TRBD1; size: -; J: TRBJ2-7; V: TRBV10-2; CDR3: CASSEPGQGGTGEQYF; DNA: TGCGCCAGCAGTGAGCCCGGACAGGGGGGGACGGGGGAGCAGTACTTC
D: -; size: -; J: TRBJ1-1; V: TRBV28; CDR3: CASSPPPGRGATEAFF; DNA: TGTGCCAGCAGTCCTCCCCCGGGCAGGGGTGCCACTGAAGCTTTCTTT
D: TRBD2; size: -; J: TRBJ2-5; V: TRBV29-1; CDR3: CSVLDRGGIQETQYF; DNA: TGCAGCGTCCTCGACCGGGGGGGAATCCAAGAGACCCAGTACTTC
D: -; size: -; J: TRBJ2-3; V: TRBV18; CDR3: CASSPGQRVTDTQYF; DNA: TGTGCCAGCTCACCAGGCCAGCGGGTTACAGATACGCAGTATTTT